This T cell receptor beta chain was identified during a study of cytomegalovirus exposure and HLA in healthy donors. PCR employed 60 Vbeta and 13 Jbeta primers. TCRdb's copy holds only in-frame clones and misses some; the assay was immunoSEQ multiplex PCR. The sample has some 170,000 clones, 78% seen once. Germline-derived CDR1 and CDR2 are MNHNY and SVGAGI (reference sequence). With 7 bases removed from V and 8 bases from J, the gap between germline ends came to 26 bases. The CDR3 contains 16 residues. The receptor was derived from a female donor in good health and CMV-seronegative. This rearrangement joins TRBV6-6 to TRBJ1-2; TRBD1 might be the D (6 bases). The sequencing input was PBMCs. As DNA, the CDR3 is TGTGCCAGCAACCTCCGGAGCAGGGGCTGGCCTGACGGCTACACCTTC. Translation: CASNLRSRGWPDGYTF.